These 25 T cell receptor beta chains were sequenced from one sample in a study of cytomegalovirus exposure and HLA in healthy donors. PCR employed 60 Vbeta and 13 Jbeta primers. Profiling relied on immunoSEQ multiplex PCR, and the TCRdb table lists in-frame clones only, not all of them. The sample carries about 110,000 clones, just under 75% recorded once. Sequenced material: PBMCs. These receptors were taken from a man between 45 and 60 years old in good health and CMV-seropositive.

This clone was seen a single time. CDR3 amino acids: CASSIDGQETQYF. In DNA form, the CDR3 reads TGTGCCAGCAGCATCGACGGGCAAGAGACCCAGTACTTC. The chain employs TRBV9 and TRBJ2-5, with D unclear. The germline V and J ends were trimmed by 4 bases and 2 bases, with 9 bases remaining between them. Germline CDR1 and CDR2: SGDLS and YYNGEE. The CDR3 has 13 residues. The variable domain in full, with the rest retrieved from reference TRBV9 and TRBJ2-5, is DSGVTQTPKHLITATGQRVTLRCSPRSGDLSVYWYQQSLDQGLQFLIQYYNGEERAKGNILERFSAQQFPDLHSELNLSSLELGDSALYFCASSIDGQETQYFGPGTRLLVL.

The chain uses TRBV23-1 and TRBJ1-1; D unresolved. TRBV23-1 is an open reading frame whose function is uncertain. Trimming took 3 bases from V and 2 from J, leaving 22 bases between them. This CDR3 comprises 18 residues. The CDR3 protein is CASSHSQAGGGINTEAFF. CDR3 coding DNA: TGCGCCAGCAGTCACTCTCAGGCGGGAGGCGGGATAAACACTGAAGCTTTCTTT.

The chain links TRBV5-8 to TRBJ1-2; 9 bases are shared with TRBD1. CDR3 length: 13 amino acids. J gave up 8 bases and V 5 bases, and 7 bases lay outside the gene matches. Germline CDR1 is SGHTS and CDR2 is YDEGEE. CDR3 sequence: CASSSGQGNGYTF. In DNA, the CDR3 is TGTGCCAGCAGTTCGGGACAGGGAAACGGCTACACCTTC.

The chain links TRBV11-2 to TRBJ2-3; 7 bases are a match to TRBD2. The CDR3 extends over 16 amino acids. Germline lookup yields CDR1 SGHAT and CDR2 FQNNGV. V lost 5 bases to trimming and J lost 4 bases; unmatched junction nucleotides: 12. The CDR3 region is CASSLPTGGVSDTQYF. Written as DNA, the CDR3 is TGTGCCAGCAGCCTTCCAACGGGGGGAGTCTCAGATACGCAGTATTTT. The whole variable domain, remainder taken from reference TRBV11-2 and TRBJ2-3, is EAGVAQSPRYKIIEKRQSVAFWCNPISGHATLYWYQQILGQGPKLLIQFQNNGVVDDSQLPKDRFSAERLKGVDSTLKIQPAKLEDSAVYLCASSLPTGGVSDTQYFGPGTRLTVL.

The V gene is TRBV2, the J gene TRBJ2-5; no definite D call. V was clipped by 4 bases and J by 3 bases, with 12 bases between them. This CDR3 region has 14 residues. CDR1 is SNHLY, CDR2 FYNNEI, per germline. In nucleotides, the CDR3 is TGTGCCAGCAGTGTGTGGGTGACTGAAGAGACCCAGTACTTC. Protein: CASSVWVTEETQYF.

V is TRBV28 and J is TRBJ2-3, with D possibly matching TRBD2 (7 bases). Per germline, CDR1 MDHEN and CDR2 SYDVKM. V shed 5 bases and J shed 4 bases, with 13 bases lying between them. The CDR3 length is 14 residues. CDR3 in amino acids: CASSAFGGPDTQYF. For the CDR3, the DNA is TGTGCCAGCAGTGCCTTCGGGGGGCCAGATACGCAGTATTTT.

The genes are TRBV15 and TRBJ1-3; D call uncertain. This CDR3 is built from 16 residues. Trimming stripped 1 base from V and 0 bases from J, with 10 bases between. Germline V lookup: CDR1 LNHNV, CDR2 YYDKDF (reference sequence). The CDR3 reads CATSRGEGSSGNTIYF. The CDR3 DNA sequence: TGTGCCACCAGCAGAGGCGAAGGGAGCTCTGGAAACACCATATATTTT.

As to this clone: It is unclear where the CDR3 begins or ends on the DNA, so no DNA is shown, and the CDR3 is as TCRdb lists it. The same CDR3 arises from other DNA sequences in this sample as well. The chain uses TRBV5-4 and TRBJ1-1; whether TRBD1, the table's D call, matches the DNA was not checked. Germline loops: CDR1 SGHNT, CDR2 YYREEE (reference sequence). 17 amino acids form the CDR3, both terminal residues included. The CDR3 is CASSFGRGSLGDTEAFF.

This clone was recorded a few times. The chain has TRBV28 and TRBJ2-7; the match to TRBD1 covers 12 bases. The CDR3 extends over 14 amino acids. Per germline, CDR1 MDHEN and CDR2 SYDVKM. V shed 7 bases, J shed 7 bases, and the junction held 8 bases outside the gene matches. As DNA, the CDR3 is TGTGCCAGCATCCTGGGACAGGGGGCGCAAGAGCAGTACTTC. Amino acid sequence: CASILGQGAQEQYF.

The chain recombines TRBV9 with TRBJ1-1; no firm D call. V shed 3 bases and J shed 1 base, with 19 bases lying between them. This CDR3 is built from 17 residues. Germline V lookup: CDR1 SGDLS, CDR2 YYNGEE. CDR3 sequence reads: CASSDSLSLRENTEAFF. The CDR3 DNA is TGTGCCAGCAGCGATTCTTTGTCATTACGGGAGAACACTGAAGCTTTCTTT.

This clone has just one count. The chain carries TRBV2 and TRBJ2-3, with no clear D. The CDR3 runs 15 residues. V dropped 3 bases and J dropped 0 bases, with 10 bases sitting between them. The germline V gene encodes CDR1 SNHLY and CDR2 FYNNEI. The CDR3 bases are TGTGCCAGCAGTGAGCGGCTTGGGAGCACAGATACGCAGTATTTT. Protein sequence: CASSERLGSTDTQYF.

The CDR3 sequence: CASSPGQGGSNEKLFF. CDR3 DNA sequence: TGCGCCAGCAGCCCCGGACAGGGTGGGAGTAATGAAAAACTGTTTTTT. The V gene is TRBV5-1, the J gene TRBJ1-4; 8 bases are a match to TRBD1. CDR1 SGHRS and CDR2 YFSETQ come from the germline V gene. V lost 4 bases, J lost 4 bases, and 9 bases stayed unmatched. The CDR3 extends over 16 amino acids.

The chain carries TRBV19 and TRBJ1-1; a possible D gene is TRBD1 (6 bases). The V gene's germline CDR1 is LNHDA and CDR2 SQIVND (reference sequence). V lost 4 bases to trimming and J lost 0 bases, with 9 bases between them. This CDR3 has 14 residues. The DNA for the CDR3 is TGTGCCAGTAGTACGGACAGCGTGAACACTGAAGCTTTCTTT. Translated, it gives CASSTDSVNTEAFF.

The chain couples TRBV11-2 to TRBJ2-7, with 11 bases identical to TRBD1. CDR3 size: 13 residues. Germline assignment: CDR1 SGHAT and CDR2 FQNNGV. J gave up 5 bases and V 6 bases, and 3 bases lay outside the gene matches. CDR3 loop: CASSRTGGNEQYF. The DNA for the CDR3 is TGTGCCAGCAGTCGGACAGGGGGCAACGAGCAGTACTTC.

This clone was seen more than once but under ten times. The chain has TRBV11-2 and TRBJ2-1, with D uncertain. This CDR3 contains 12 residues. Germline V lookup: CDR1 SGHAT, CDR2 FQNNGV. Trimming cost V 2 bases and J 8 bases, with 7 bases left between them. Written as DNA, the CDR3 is TGTGCCAGCAGCTTATCAGGATATGAGCAGTTCTTC. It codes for CASSLSGYEQFF.

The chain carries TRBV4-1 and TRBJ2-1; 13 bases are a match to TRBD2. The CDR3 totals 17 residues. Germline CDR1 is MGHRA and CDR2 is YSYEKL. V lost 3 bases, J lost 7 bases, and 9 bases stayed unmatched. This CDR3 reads CASSHPETSGGRNEQFF. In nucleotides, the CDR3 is TGCGCCAGCAGCCACCCCGAGACTAGCGGGGGGAGGAATGAGCAGTTCTTC.

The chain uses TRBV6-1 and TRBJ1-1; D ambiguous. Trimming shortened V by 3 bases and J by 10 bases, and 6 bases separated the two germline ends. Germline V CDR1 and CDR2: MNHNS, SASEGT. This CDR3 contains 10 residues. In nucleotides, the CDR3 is TGTGCCAGCAGTGACCGTCGAGCTTTCTTT. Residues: CASSDRRAFF.

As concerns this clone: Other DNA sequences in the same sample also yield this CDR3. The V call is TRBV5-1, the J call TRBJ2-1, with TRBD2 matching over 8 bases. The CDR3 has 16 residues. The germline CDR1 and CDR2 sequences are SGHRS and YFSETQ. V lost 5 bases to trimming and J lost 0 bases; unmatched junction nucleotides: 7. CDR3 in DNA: TGCGCCAGCAGTTTTAGCGGGGAGAGCTCCTACAATGAGCAGTTCTTC. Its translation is CASSFSGESSYNEQFF.

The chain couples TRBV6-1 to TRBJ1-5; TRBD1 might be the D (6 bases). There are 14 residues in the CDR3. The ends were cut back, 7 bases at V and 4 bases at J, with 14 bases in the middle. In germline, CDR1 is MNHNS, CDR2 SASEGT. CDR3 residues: CASNDRRINQPQHF. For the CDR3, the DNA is TGTGCCAGCAACGACAGGAGAATAAATCAGCCCCAGCATTTT.

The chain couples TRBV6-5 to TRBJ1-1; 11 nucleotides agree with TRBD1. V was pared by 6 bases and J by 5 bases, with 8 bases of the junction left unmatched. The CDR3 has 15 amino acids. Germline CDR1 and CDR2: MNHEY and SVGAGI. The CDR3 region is CASRKTGQGETEAFF. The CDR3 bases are TGTGCCAGCAGAAAGACGGGACAGGGGGAGACTGAAGCTTTCTTT.

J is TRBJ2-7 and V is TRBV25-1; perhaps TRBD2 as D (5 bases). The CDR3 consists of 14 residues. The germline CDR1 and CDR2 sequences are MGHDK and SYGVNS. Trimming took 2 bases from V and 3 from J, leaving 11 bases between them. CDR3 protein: CASSEGGGYYEQYF. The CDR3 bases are TGTGCCAGCAGTGAAGGTGGCGGGTACTACGAGCAGTACTTC.

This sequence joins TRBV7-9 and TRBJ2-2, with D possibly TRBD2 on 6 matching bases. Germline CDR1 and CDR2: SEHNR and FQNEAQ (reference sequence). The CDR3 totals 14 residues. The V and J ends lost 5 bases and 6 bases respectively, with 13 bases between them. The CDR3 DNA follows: TGTGCCAGCAGCCCCAGACTAGTTCCCGGGGAGCTGTTTTTT. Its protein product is CASSPRLVPGELFF.

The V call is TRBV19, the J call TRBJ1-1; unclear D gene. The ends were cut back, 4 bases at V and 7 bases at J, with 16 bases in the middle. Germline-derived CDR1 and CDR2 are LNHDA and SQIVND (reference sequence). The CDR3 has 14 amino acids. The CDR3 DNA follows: TGTGCCAGTAGTACCGGGAGGCCGGGGAGTGAAGCTTTCTTT. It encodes CASSTGRPGSEAFF. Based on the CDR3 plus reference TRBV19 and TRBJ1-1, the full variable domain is DGGITQSPKYLFRKEGQNVTLSCEQNLNHDAMYWYRQDPGQGLRLIYYSQIVNDFQKGDIAEGYSVSREKKESFPLTVTSAQKNPTAFYLCASSTGRPGSEAFFGQGTRLTVV.

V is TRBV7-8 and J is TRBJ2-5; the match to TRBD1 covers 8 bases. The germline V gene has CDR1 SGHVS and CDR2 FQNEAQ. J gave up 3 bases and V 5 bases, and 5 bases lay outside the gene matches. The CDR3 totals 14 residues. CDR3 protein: CASSPQTGEETQYF. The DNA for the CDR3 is TGTGCCAGCAGCCCCCAGACAGGGGAAGAGACCCAGTACTTC.

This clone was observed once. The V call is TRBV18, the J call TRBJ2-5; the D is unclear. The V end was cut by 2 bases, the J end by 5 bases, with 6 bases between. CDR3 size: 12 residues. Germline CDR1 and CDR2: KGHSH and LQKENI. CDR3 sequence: CASSPTRETQYF. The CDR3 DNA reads TGTGCCAGCTCACCAACGAGGGAGACCCAGTACTTC.